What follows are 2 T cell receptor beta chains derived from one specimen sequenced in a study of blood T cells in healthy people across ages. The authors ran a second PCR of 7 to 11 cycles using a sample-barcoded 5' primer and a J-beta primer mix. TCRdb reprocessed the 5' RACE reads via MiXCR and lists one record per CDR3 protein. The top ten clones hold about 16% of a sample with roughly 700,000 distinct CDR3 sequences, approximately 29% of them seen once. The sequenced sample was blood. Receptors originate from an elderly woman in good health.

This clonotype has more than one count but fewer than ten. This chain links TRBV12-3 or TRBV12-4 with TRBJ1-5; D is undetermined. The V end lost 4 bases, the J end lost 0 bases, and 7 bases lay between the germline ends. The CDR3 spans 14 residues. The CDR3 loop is CASSWSRSNQPQHF. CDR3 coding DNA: TGTGCCAGCAGTTGGAGTCGTAGCAATCAGCCCCAGCATTTT.

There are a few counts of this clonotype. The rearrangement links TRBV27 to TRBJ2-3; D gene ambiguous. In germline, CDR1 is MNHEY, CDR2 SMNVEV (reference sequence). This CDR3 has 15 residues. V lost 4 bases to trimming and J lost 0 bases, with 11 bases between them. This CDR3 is CASSSRNPSTDTQYF. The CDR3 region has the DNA TGTGCCAGCAGTTCACGCAACCCTAGCACAGATACGCAGTATTTT.